This paragraph reports one T cell receptor (beta chain). Its antigen target is currently unknown. Per-base qualities were not stored, and no clone one base away is much larger. Interpreted using the paper, the treatment or condition label stands for: roughly 11-day PBMC culture with coronavirus spike peptide pools or control peptides (ViraFEST assay). To expand antigen-specific T cells with peptide pools and then pick out the expanded clonotypes through TCR sequencing, the study relied on the ViraFEST assay. Positive SARS-CoV-2 PCR tests in the convalescent patients dated from March to December 2020, before Alpha, Beta and Delta variants emerged in the United States. PBMCs were cultured at about 2 million per well in IMDM supplemented with 5% human AB serum and 10 IU/ml IL-2, with about 10 ug/ml peptide pools added. Half of the culture medium was replaced with fresh IL-2-containing medium on days 3 and 7. Once the cells had been in culture for less than 12 days, the EasySep CD4+ T cell isolation kit was used to isolate CD4+ T cells by negative selection. Ficoll-Paque Plus gradient centrifugation was used to isolate PBMCs from whole blood, and the isolated PBMCs were then either used fresh or cryopreserved at -140C. Each culture condition was generally run in triplicate wells.

The receptor library was made with PCR. DNA from cultured CD4+ T cells underwent TCR sequencing with the Oncomine TCR Beta short-read assay at the Johns Hopkins FTIC core. Genomic DNA was extracted from the cultured CD4+ T cells with the QIAamp micro DNA kit. The Oncomine TCR Beta libraries from cultured CD4+ T cells were pooled using unique dual indexes and then sequenced on an Illumina iSeq 100. As for the authors' bioinformatics: Non-productive sequences were filtered out, and CDR3s that did not start with C, did not end with F or W, or were shorter than 7 amino acids were discarded. Antigen-specific clonotypes were identified with the MANAFEST web application by comparing peptide-stimulated wells with reference and other culture wells. For a clone to be called positive, the clone needed an FDR below 0.05, an odds ratio above 5, and a productive frequency above 0.1% in at least two of three replicate wells. Clonotypes that were significantly expanded in both SARS-CoV-2 spike wells and at least one common cold coronavirus spike condition were defined as cross-reactive. CDR3 homology was assessed with Levenshtein distances (stringdist) and unrooted phylogenetic trees (ape) in R version 3.6.1. The public reads were reprocessed in TCRdb via fastp at Q25 and MiXCR, keeping in-frame beta chains. Each entry merges the rows of one CDR3 protein and shows their most common DNA and genes. These V and J calls are TCRdb output, not the study's own analysis. For this sample there are approximately 21,000 distinct CDR3 sequences; approximately 59% appear just once. In total, the top ten clones hold more than 8.5% of the sample.

These data come from a study of vaccination and CD4 T cells after COVID-19 (dated 2022 in TCRdb). Turning to the overall study: Convalescent patients had a positive SARS-CoV-2 result on nasal swab PCR, and of these patients, several had mild disease and one had severe disease. Two doses of either the Pfizer-BioNTech BNT162b2 vaccine (n=8) or the Moderna mRNA-1273 vaccine (n=2) were administered to participants. Control cultures received a CEFX viral epitope pool as the positive control, an HIV-1 Nef peptide pool as the negative control, or no peptide. Post-COVID blood samples from convalescent patients were collected a median of around 100 days after diagnosis, with a range of 35 to 161 days. Culture stimuli were overlapping spike peptide pools from SARS-CoV-2 and from the common cold coronaviruses HCoV-NL63, HCoV-OC43 and HCoV-229E. In 10 COVID-19 convalescent patients and a handful of infection-naive healthy vaccine recipients, researchers compared the spike-specific CD4+ TCR repertoire from before mRNA vaccination with the repertoire from after. In the convalescent cohort there were six males and four females, among whom were two Hispanic individuals, seven Caucasians, two Asians and one multiracial person. Post-vaccine blood samples were obtained a median of around 74 days after the second vaccine dose, with a range of about 12 to 241 days. Points the paper makes about the study in general: The median count of SARS-CoV-2-reactive clonotypes went up from 20 to 25 after infection to around 38 after vaccination, although the change was not significant. Relatively few convalescent patients were included in the study, and early timepoints after natural infection were not analyzed. In convalescent patients, nearly all vaccine-specific clones (304 of 307) were found to be mono-reactive for SARS-CoV-2 spike rather than cross-reactive with common cold coronaviruses. In convalescent patients, a median 86.3% of post-vaccine SARS-CoV-2-reactive clones were detected only after vaccination, suggesting vaccine-specific priming.

From cysteine to phenylalanine, the CDR3 is 14 amino acids long. The retained sequence is limited to the CDR3, 42 bases, with the frame set at the first base. V is clipped by 5 bases and J by 1 base, and the sequence between their germline boundaries is 9 bases long. CDR1 and CDR2, per the germline V gene, are SNHLY and FYNNEI. This receptor was identified in a human donor who had recovered from COVID-19. The starting material was CD4+ T cells from blood, cultured in vitro, obtained after SARS-CoV-2 vaccination. The rearrangement joined TRBV2 to TRBJ1-5; TRBD1 could be the D gene, as 5 bases match. The CDR3 is CASSRDRSNQPQHF. The DNA sequence is given as TGTGCCAGCAGTCGCGACAGAAGCAATCAGCCCCAGCATTTT. This CDR3, with the reference TRBV2 and TRBJ1-5 proteins standing in past its ends, gives the full variable domain EPEVTQTPSHQVTQMGQEVILRCVPISNHLYFYWYRQILGQKVEFLVSFYNNEISEKSEIFDDQFSVERPDGSNFTLKIRSTKLEDSAMYFCASSRDRSNQPQHFGDGTRLSIL.